This TCR beta chain was sequenced in a study of blood T cell repertoires in COVID-19. Overall study context: PBMCs, B-cell-depleted T cells, or T cells were the source of the cDNA or gDNA that made up the material.

Seattle's enrolled individuals joined amid active infection and were then monitored longitudinally. Here immunoSEQ multiplex PCR was the method, and the copy in TCRdb shows in-frame clones only, minus some. The table includes a few hundred thousand clones, approximately 90% detected once. This clonotype was sampled from a woman aged 25 to 39 with COVID-19, enrolled during active disease. Sequences were obtained from peripheral blood.

The CDR3 DNA is TGTGCCACCAGCAGACCCCTCGCGGCCCAAATAAAACTGTTTTTT. It translates to CATSRPLAAQIKLFF. This sequence joins TRBV15 and TRBJ1-4, with D hard to call. V lost 2 bases and J 10 bases, leaving 17 bases between the germline ends. CDR3 size: 15 residues. Per germline, CDR1 LNHNV and CDR2 YYDKDF (reference sequence).